A selection of T cell receptor beta chains follows, all from one sample in a study of T cells in narcolepsy. Method: immunoSEQ multiplex PCR; TCRdb's copy keeps in-frame clones and lacks some. The profile covers tens of thousands of clones, with about 76% appearing a single time and about 1.1% taken by the ten largest. Material for sequencing was CD45RA- memory CD4+ T cells from PBMCs. Receptors were obtained from a human donor with narcolepsy. Each CDR3 is given with its conserved first and last residue. D genes are given only for firm matches. Clone size appears in some rows only: once, few, many, or a class for an expanded clone.

v_gene	len	abundance	d_gene	j_gene	CDR3aa	CDR3nt
TRBV19	15	-	TRBD1	TRBJ2-3	CASSRRTGSTDTQYF	TGTGCCAGTAGCCGTCGGACAGGGAGCACAGATACGCAGTATTTT
TRBV5-6	16	-	-	TRBJ1-5	CASSLAGDKWGQPQHF	TGTGCCAGCAGCTTGGCAGGGGATAAGTGGGGTCAGCCCCAGCATTTT
TRBV6-5	13	-	-	TRBJ1-5	CASSPGFEGSQHF	TGTGCCAGCAGCCCCGGTTTTGAAGGGTCCCAGCATTTT
TRBV2	12	few	-	TRBJ1-3	CARSTAGNTIYF	TGTGCCCGGTCGACAGCAGGAAACACCATATATTTT
TRBV6-6	16	-	-	TRBJ2-1	CASSYGPQLTYNEQFF	TGTGCCAGCAGTTACGGTCCGCAGTTGACCTACAATGAGCAGTTCTTC
TRBV13	16	-	TRBD1	TRBJ2-4	CASTSEQGAGKNIQYF	TGTGCCAGCACCTCGGAACAGGGGGCAGGCAAAAACATTCAGTACTTC
TRBV11-3	13	-	-	TRBJ2-7	CASSKDQTYEQYF	TGTGCCAGCAGCAAGGACCAAACCTACGAGCAGTACTTC
TRBV2	12	once	-	TRBJ2-1	CASTEGGREQFF	TGTGCCAGCACCGAGGGGGGGCGGGAGCAGTTCTTC
TRBV7-6	13	-	-	TRBJ2-7	CASSQLGTYEQYF	TGTGCCAGCAGCCAACTGGGGACCTACGAGCAGTACTTC
TRBV25-1	16	few	-	TRBJ1-4	CASSDPPGRGREKLFF	TGTGCCAGCAGCGACCCACCTGGAAGGGGTAGGGAAAAACTGTTTTTT
TRBV18	13	-	-	TRBJ1-5	CASSPYKGQPQHF	TGTGCCAGCTCACCCTATAAGGGTCAGCCCCAGCATTTT
TRBV30	14	once	-	TRBJ2-7	CAWDNSGGVGEQYF	TGTGCCTGGGATAACTCGGGGGGCGTAGGCGAGCAGTACTTC
TRBV13	14	-	-	TRBJ2-1	CASSLGVSYNEQFF	TGTGCCAGCAGCTTAGGAGTCTCCTACAATGAGCAGTTCTTC
TRBV30	13	-	-	TRBJ1-5	CAWRRDSNQPQHF	TGTGCCTGGAGGAGAGATAGCAATCAGCCCCAGCATTTT
TRBV27	14	-	-	TRBJ2-7	CASSLSGISYEQYF	TGTGCCAGCAGTTTATCCGGGATCTCCTACGAGCAGTACTTC
TRBV30	16	-	-	TRBJ1-1	CAWTKGVITMNTEAFF	TGTGCCTGGACGAAGGGGGTTATCACTATGAACACTGAAGCTTTCTTT
TRBV18	18	few	-	TRBJ2-6	CASSPPPPTGAGANVLTF	TGTGCCAGCTCACCACCACCACCAACAGGAGCTGGGGCCAACGTCCTGACTTTC
TRBV5-8	16	-	TRBD2	TRBJ2-3	CASSLAVTSGINTQYF	TGTGCCAGCAGCTTGGCGGTGACTAGCGGGATAAATACGCAGTATTTT
TRBV19	17	-	-	TRBJ2-6	CASSIAPRSAGANVLTF	TGTGCCAGTAGTATAGCCCCTCGGAGCGCTGGGGCCAACGTCCTGACTTTC
TRBV28	11	-	-	TRBJ2-7	CASSRSYEQYF	TGTGCCAGCAGTCGCTCCTACGAGCAGTACTTC
TRBV5-1	21	-	-	TRBJ2-2	CASSFPLGTGTLRPGTGELFF	TGCGCCAGCAGCTTCCCGTTGGGCACCGGGACCCTGAGACCGGGCACCGGGGAGCTGTTTTTT
TRBV7-2	16	-	TRBD1	TRBJ2-5	CASSLRSSGGLVTRYF	TGTGCCAGCAGCTTAAGGAGTTCAGGGGGCCTTGTGACCCGGTACTTC
TRBV19	14	-	-	TRBJ1-1	CASSPLRENTEAFF	TGTGCCAGTAGTCCTCTAAGGGAGAACACTGAAGCTTTCTTT
TRBV28	16	-	-	TRBJ2-7	CASTPIGGQGLGEQYF	TGTGCCAGCACTCCGATCGGGGGGCAGGGGCTAGGTGAGCAGTACTTC
TRBV6-6	14	-	TRBD1	TRBJ2-3	CASWGQGHTDTQYF	TGTGCCAGCTGGGGACAGGGACACACAGATACGCAGTATTTT
TRBV5-8	16	-	TRBD1	TRBJ2-5	CASSLPLPRGIETQYF	TGTGCCAGCAGCTTGCCTCTCCCCAGGGGGATAGAGACCCAGTACTTC
TRBV15	15	few	-	TRBJ2-2	CATSPGRTLGGELFF	TGTGCCACCAGCCCCGGGAGAACCCTAGGCGGGGAGCTGTTTTTT
TRBV10-3	13	few	-	TRBJ1-2	CAISGRRDHGYTF	TGTGCCATCAGTGGTCGGAGGGATCATGGCTACACCTTC
TRBV29-1	13	-	-	TRBJ2-7	CSVGAGLSYEQYF	TGCAGCGTTGGGGCAGGACTATCCTACGAGCAGTACTTC
TRBV5-6	16	-	-	TRBJ2-6	CASSSRTAVGANVLTF	TGTGCCAGCAGCTCGCGGACGGCTGTCGGGGCCAACGTCCTGACTTTC
TRBV4-3	14	-	TRBD1	TRBJ2-5	CASSPAGTGETQYF	TGCGCCAGCAGCCCAGCCGGGACAGGAGAGACCCAGTACTTC
TRBV30	14	once	TRBD2	TRBJ2-5	CAWTGLAGGETQYF	TGTGCCTGGACAGGACTAGCGGGAGGGGAGACCCAGTACTTC
TRBV28	17	-	-	TRBJ2-2	CASSLLQGIGDTGELFF	TGTGCCAGCAGTTTATTGCAGGGGATAGGAGACACCGGGGAGCTGTTTTTT
TRBV28	18	-	TRBD2	TRBJ2-1	CASSPGLAGGGPYNEQFF	TGTGCCAGCAGCCCGGGACTAGCGGGAGGGGGGCCGTACAATGAGCAGTTCTTC
TRBV6-5	13	-	-	TRBJ1-1	CASSWNSNTEAFF	TGTGCCAGCAGTTGGAACAGCAACACTGAAGCTTTCTTT
TRBV5-1	16	-	-	TRBJ2-3	CASRLQVAHSTDTQYF	TGCGCCAGCAGGTTGCAGGTAGCGCATAGCACAGATACGCAGTATTTT
TRBV15	13	-	-	TRBJ2-7	CATSRDLLYEQYF	TGTGCCACCAGCAGAGATCTTCTCTACGAGCAGTACTTC
TRBV19	15	-	-	TRBJ1-3	CASRVGGASGNTIYF	TGTGCCAGCCGTGTGGGGGGGGCCTCTGGAAACACCATATATTTT
TRBV9	15	-	-	TRBJ2-6	CASSETISGANVLTF	TGTGCCAGCAGCGAAACAATCTCTGGGGCCAACGTCCTGACTTTC
TRBV28	14	-	TRBD2	TRBJ2-1	CASSNYGGSNEQFF	TGTGCCAGCAGTAATTACGGGGGGAGCAATGAGCAGTTCTTC
TRBV29-1	13	-	-	TRBJ1-3	CSVRPSSGNTIYF	TGCAGCGTCCGTCCCTCCTCTGGAAACACCATATATTTT
TRBV4-3	13	few	-	TRBJ1-1	CASSQDLSREAFF	TGCGCCAGCAGCCAAGACTTGAGCCGGGAAGCTTTCTTT
TRBV6-6	12	-	-	TRBJ1-1	CASRRQNTEAFF	TGTGCCAGCAGAAGACAGAACACTGAAGCTTTCTTT
TRBV11-2	17	-	-	TRBJ1-5	CASSALQGKVSNQPQHF	TGTGCCAGCAGCGCGCTACAGGGTAAAGTGTCCAATCAGCCCCAGCATTTT
TRBV29-1	15	-	-	TRBJ2-3	CSVEVRRRATDTQYF	TGCAGCGTTGAAGTCCGTCGGAGGGCCACAGATACGCAGTATTTT
TRBV9	13	-	-	TRBJ2-7	CASSVGGPYEQYF	TGTGCCAGCAGCGTCGGAGGTCCCTACGAGCAGTACTTC
TRBV11-2	12	-	-	TRBJ1-4	CASSLDVEKLFF	TGTGCCAGCAGCTTAGATGTCGAAAAACTGTTTTTT
TRBV7-6	13	-	-	TRBJ2-7	CASSLASSYEQYF	TGTGCCAGCAGCTTAGCGTCATCCTACGAGCAGTACTTC
TRBV7-2	16	-	-	TRBJ1-5	CASSPDMQRSGQPQHF	TGTGCCAGCAGCCCCGACATGCAGAGGAGCGGTCAGCCCCAGCATTTT
TRBV6-5	15	-	-	TRBJ2-1	CASLKRGLTYNEQFF	TGTGCCAGCCTCAAAAGGGGCCTAACCTACAATGAGCAGTTCTTC
TRBV11-1	15	-	-	TRBJ2-7	CASSLAQLRVGEQYF	TGTGCCAGCAGCTTAGCCCAGCTCAGGGTAGGCGAGCAGTACTTC
TRBV9	17	-	TRBD2	TRBJ2-5	CASSVDGGAGVKETQYF	TGTGCCAGCAGCGTAGACGGGGGAGCGGGAGTAAAGGAGACCCAGTACTTC
TRBV11-2	13	-	-	TRBJ1-1	CASSSQTTDAAFF	TGTGCCAGCAGCTCCCAAACGACCGATGCAGCTTTCTTT
TRBV7-3	13	-	-	TRBJ2-1	CASSLGGPAEQFF	TGTGCCAGCAGCTTAGGGGGGCCGGCCGAGCAGTTCTTC
TRBV7-2	15	-	-	TRBJ2-4	CASSLELSLRNIQYF	TGTGCCAGCAGCTTAGAACTCTCCCTTAGAAACATTCAGTACTTC
TRBV7-3	14	once	-	TRBJ1-3	CASSVTAAGNTVYF	TGTGCCAGCAGCGTAACAGCCGCTGGAAACACCGTATATTTT
TRBV29-1	12	-	-	TRBJ2-3	CRVGGSSGTQYF	TGCAGGGTAGGGGGGAGTAGCGGTACGCAGTATTTT
TRBV7-9	16	-	TRBD2	TRBJ2-7	CASSPRLAGSLSEQYF	TGTGCCAGCAGCCCGCGACTAGCGGGGTCCCTCTCCGAGCAGTACTTC
TRBV28	13	few	TRBD2	TRBJ2-7	CASGGGLSYEQYF	TGTGCCTCCGGGGGAGGGCTCTCCTACGAGCAGTACTTC
TRBV6-5	14	-	-	TRBJ1-1	CASSRQSIGAEAFF	TGTGCCAGCAGCAGACAGTCAATTGGAGCTGAAGCTTTCTTT